The source of this TCR beta chain is a study of cytomegalovirus exposure and HLA in healthy donors. Study outcomes and limitations: TCR beta sequences reportedly predicted most subjects' HLA-A and HLA-B alleles accurately. Later on, a genetic analysis was performed. It linked a missense variant in DCLRE1C with V- and J-gene trimming of TCR beta.

Turning to this clone: As yet, its antigen is unknown.

The germline V and J ends were trimmed by 3 bases and 2 bases, with 17 bases remaining between them. CDR1 and CDR2 (germline): MGHRA, YSYEKL. The CDR3 totals 16 residues. Whereas donors were nominally healthy upon sampling, unrecorded immune exposures were probable. 60 Vbeta and 13 Jbeta primers were used in PCR. Profiling relied on immunoSEQ multiplex PCR, and the TCRdb table lists in-frame clones only, not all of them. The table includes approximately 120,000 clones, 65% to 75% detected once. Sequencing input: PBMCs. The TCR sequence derives from a woman in her forties or fifties in good health and CMV-seropositive. The J gene is TRBJ2-7, the V gene TRBV4-1; TRBD1 is a possible D gene (6 bases). The DNA for the CDR3 is TGCGCCAGCAGCCAGGGGCCTGGACAGAGACCCTACGAGCAGTACTTC. Translated: CASSQGPGQRPYEQYF.